These 5 T cell receptor beta chains came from one sample sequenced in a study of control samples from healthy donors and cancer patients. Profiling relied on immunoSEQ multiplex PCR, and the TCRdb table lists in-frame clones only, not all of them. The sample shows some 49,000 clones, 80% to 90% of them seen only once. Input material: PBMCs. The receptors were sampled from a woman aged 45 to 65 with lung cancer.

V is TRBV4-1 and J is TRBJ2-7, with D possibly TRBD1 on 5 matching bases. V lost 3 bases, J lost 1 base, and 19 bases lay in between. The CDR3 length is 17 residues. The germline CDR1 and CDR2 sequences are MGHRA and YSYEKL. CDR3 sequence (DNA): TGCGCCAGCAGCCATTTAGGGGCTCAAAAGAGGTCCTACGAGCAGTACTTC. As protein: CASSHLGAQKRSYEQYF.

The chain employs TRBV27 and TRBJ1-1, with 10 bases lining up with TRBD1. Germline V gene sequence: CDR1 MNHEY, CDR2 SMNVEV (reference sequence). The trim removed 4 bases at V and 11 bases at J, leaving 4 bases unmatched. CDR3 length: 12 amino acids. The CDR3 region has the DNA TGTGCCAGCAGTTCAGGGGGACAGGGGGCTTTCTTT. This codes for CASSSGGQGAFF.

This chain uses TRBV19 with TRBJ1-1, with D maybe TRBD1 (6 bases). The germline gives CDR1 LNHDA, CDR2 SQIVND (reference sequence). Trimming took 4 bases from V and 2 from J, leaving 8 bases between them. The CDR3 loop spans 13 amino acids. The CDR3 here is CASSRGLNTEAFF. CDR3 DNA sequence: TGTGCCAGTAGTAGGGGGCTAAACACTGAAGCTTTCTTT.

The J gene is TRBJ2-2, the V gene TRBV7-9, with 13 nucleotides matching TRBD2. The CDR3 totals 17 residues. After removal of 3 bases from V and 4 bases from J, the junction contained 5 bases not matched to a gene. CDR1 and CDR2 from the germline V gene are SEHNR and FQNEAQ (reference sequence). In nucleotides, the CDR3 is TGTGCCAGCAGCTTGACTAGCGGGGGGACCCGCACCGGGGAGCTGTTTTTT. It specifies CASSLTSGGTRTGELFF.

The rearrangement joins TRBV4-3 to TRBJ1-5; D is possibly TRBD1 (5 bases). This CDR3 has 17 amino acids. The germline V and J ends were trimmed by 1 base and 1 base, with 14 bases remaining between them. Germline assignment: CDR1 LGHNA and CDR2 YSLEER. The CDR3 is CASSQGGPRDSNQPQHF. The CDR3 nucleotides are TGCGCCAGCAGCCAAGGCGGACCCCGGGACAGCAATCAGCCCCAGCATTTT.